Below, one TCR beta chain is given with its context. The same CDR3 is also encoded by other DNA sequences in this sample. The data belong to a study of cytomegalovirus exposure and HLA in healthy donors. At the level of the study: Sequencing of about 200 million T cells in an earlier analysis found 90 million to 120 million unique TCR beta sequences.

The PCR contained 60 Vbeta and 13 Jbeta primers. Clones were read by immunoSEQ multiplex PCR, and TCRdb kept only the in-frame ones, dropping some. Found here are tens of thousands of clones, roughly 70% of them singletons; the top ten hold around 19%. J lost 3 bases, V lost 5 bases, and 10 bases had no gene match. There are 16 residues in the CDR3. The germline V gene has CDR1 MNHEY and CDR2 SMNVEV (reference sequence). This sequence was found in a woman aged 55-69 years in good health and CMV-seropositive. The genes are TRBV27 and TRBJ1-2, with 9 bases aligning to TRBD1. Input material: PBMCs. CDR3 in DNA: TGTGCCAGCAGTCGGCACCGGGACAGGGTGGACTATGGCTACACCTTC. Protein sequence: CASSRHRDRVDYGYTF.